These 29 T cell receptor beta chains share one sample of origin, sequenced in a study of blood T cell repertoires in COVID-19. Libraries were prepared by immunoSEQ multiplex PCR; TCRdb keeps only in-frame clonotypes and omits some of them. The table includes about 94,000 clones, over 70% detected once. The sequencing input was peripheral blood. These receptor sequences come from a human donor in a cohort sampled during active COVID-19.

This clone is a singleton in its sample. The V call is TRBV9, the J call TRBJ2-7; D gene ambiguous. With 0 bases removed from V and 4 bases from J, the gap between germline ends came to 11 bases. This CDR3 is 14 amino acids long. Germline V gene sequence: CDR1 SGDLS, CDR2 YYNGEE. The CDR3 DNA is TGTGCCAGCAGCGTAGATAGTACCCGATACGAGCAGTACTTC. Protein: CASSVDSTRYEQYF.

This rearrangement joins TRBV5-1 to TRBJ2-7; perhaps TRBD2 as D (5 bases). The CDR3 consists of 14 residues. Germline CDR1 is SGHRS and CDR2 is YFSETQ. Between the trimmed V and J ends, which lost 2 bases and 2 bases, there was a span of 11 bases. The CDR3 here is CASSLRETTYEQYF. DNA for the CDR3: TGCGCCAGCAGCTTAAGGGAGACCACCTACGAGCAGTACTTC.

The J gene is TRBJ1-1, the V gene TRBV2; perhaps TRBD1 as D (5 bases). V gave up 6 bases and J gave up 1 base, with 9 bases separating them. The CDR3 length is 13 residues. Germline CDR1 SNHLY, CDR2 FYNNEI. The CDR3 DNA sequence: TGTGCCAGCAGCTCCAGGGAGAACACTGAAGCTTTCTTT. This sequence encodes CASSSRENTEAFF.

CDR3 DNA sequence: TGTGCCATCGCGGAACAGGGGGCGGGAGCTTTCTTT. Translation: CAIAEQGAGAFF. The chain joins TRBV10-3 to TRBJ1-1; 9 bases align to TRBD1. Germline values: CDR1 ENHRY, CDR2 SYGVKD. CDR3 length: 12 amino acids. The junction had 8 bases not matched to a gene; V was cut back by 8 bases and J by 10 bases.

V usage is TRBV15 and J usage is TRBJ2-7, with TRBD2 identical over 8 bases. Unmatched junction bases numbered 15, after V lost 5 bases and J lost 9 bases. Germline V gene lookup returns CDR1 LNHNV and CDR2 YYDKDF (reference sequence). The CDR3 is 15 amino acids. The CDR3 DNA sequence: TGTGCCACCAGCCCCCCAGGAAACGGGAGGGTGCGGCAGTACTTC. It is translated as CATSPPGNGRVRQYF.

The rearrangement joins TRBV28 to TRBJ1-5; D is possibly TRBD1 (6 bases). CDR3 length: 15 residues. The V end lost 3 bases, the J end lost 7 bases, and 16 bases lay between the germline ends. In germline, CDR1 is MDHEN, CDR2 SYDVKM. The CDR3 DNA reads TGTGCCAGCAGTTTCCAGGGGTTGGGACGGCAGCCCCAGCATTTT. This sequence encodes CASSFQGLGRQPQHF.

The CDR3 bases are TGTGCCAGCAGCTTTGACAGCACCGGGGAGCTGTTTTTT. It is translated as CASSFDSTGELFF. The V call is TRBV5-4, the J call TRBJ2-2; possibly TRBD1 for D (5 bases). Germline CDR1 reads SGHNT; CDR2 reads YYREEE (reference sequence). The CDR3 is 13 amino acids. V gave up 2 bases and J gave up 4 bases, with 6 bases separating them.

The CDR3 region is CASSLGGTVQETQYF. The CDR3 DNA reads TGTGCCAGCAGCTTAGGTGGGACAGTCCAAGAGACCCAGTACTTC. This chain connects TRBV11-3 to TRBJ2-5; TRBD1 matches 7 bases. CDR3 length: 15 amino acids. CDR1 and CDR2 from the germline V gene are SGHNT and YENEEA. V shed 1 base and J 1 base; nucleotides not matched to a gene: 3.

This chain links TRBV7-2 with TRBJ1-3, with TRBD1 identical over 10 bases. The trim removed 5 bases at V and 4 bases at J, leaving 5 bases unmatched. This CDR3 has 15 amino acids. The germline V gene has CDR1 SGHTA and CDR2 FQGNSA. This CDR3 is CASSLGTGAGNTIYF. Here the CDR3 DNA reads TGTGCCAGCAGCCTGGGGACAGGGGCAGGAAACACCATATATTTT.

This clone was seen a single time. This chain uses TRBV28 with TRBJ2-7, with 11 bases matching TRBD2. This CDR3 has 14 residues. The V gene's germline CDR1 is MDHEN and CDR2 SYDVKM. After removal of 6 bases from V and 5 bases from J, the junction contained 6 bases not matched to a gene. The CDR3 is CASSLAGGPDEQYF. In DNA, the CDR3 is TGTGCCAGCAGCTTAGCGGGAGGGCCCGACGAGCAGTACTTC.

This clone was observed once. The chain uses TRBV6-5 and TRBJ1-3; 7 bases line up with TRBD1. V lost 7 bases to trimming and J lost 3 bases; unmatched junction nucleotides: 9. The CDR3 runs to 15 residues. Germline V gives CDR1 MNHEY, CDR2 SVGAGI. This CDR3 is CASIPPPGGGNTIYF. Written as DNA, the CDR3 is TGTGCCAGCATTCCACCCCCAGGGGGTGGAAACACCATATATTTT.

This chain links TRBV19 with TRBJ2-7; a possible D gene is TRBD1 (6 bases). This CDR3 has 12 residues. Trimming shortened V by 8 bases and J by 2 bases, and 10 bases separated the two germline ends. Germline CDR1 LNHDA, CDR2 SQIVND (reference sequence). The CDR3 sequence: CASSGTTYEQYF. The DNA of the CDR3 is TGTGCCAGTTCCGGGACAACCTACGAGCAGTACTTC.

The V gene is TRBV2, the J gene TRBJ1-2; D might be TRBD1 (5 bases). Germline CDR1 and CDR2: SNHLY and FYNNEI. With 4 bases removed from V and 4 bases from J, the gap between germline ends came to 19 bases. CDR3 length: 16 amino acids. The chain's CDR3 is CASSAPPRGSVYGYTF. Here the CDR3 DNA reads TGTGCCAGCAGTGCCCCGCCCCGGGGGTCAGTCTATGGCTACACCTTC.

This clone was found a few times. The genes are TRBV9 and TRBJ1-6, with TRBD1 identical over 11 bases. The junction had 2 bases not matched to a gene; V was cut back by 0 bases and J by 9 bases. Germline V lookup: CDR1 SGDLS, CDR2 YYNGEE. This CDR3 region has 15 residues. The CDR3 loop reads CASSVEGTGGSPLHF. CDR3 bases: TGTGCCAGCAGCGTAGAAGGGACAGGGGGTTCACCCCTCCACTTT. The full variable domain, with the rest looked up from reference TRBV9 and TRBJ1-6, is DSGVTQTPKHLITATGQRVTLRCSPRSGDLSVYWYQQSLDQGLQFLIQYYNGEERAKGNILERFSAQQFPDLHSELNLSSLELGDSALYFCASSVEGTGGSPLHFGNGTRLTVT.

The chain is built from TRBV5-5 and TRBJ1-5, with D possibly TRBD1 on 6 matching bases. Per the germline V gene, CDR1 is SGHKS and CDR2 is YYEKEE (reference sequence). This CDR3 contains 15 residues. V lost 4 bases and J 2 bases, leaving 13 bases between the germline ends. This CDR3 is CASSPGHPRNQPQHF. The DNA of the CDR3 is TGTGCCAGCAGCCCGGGACACCCACGCAATCAGCCCCAGCATTTT.

This clone was recorded only once. The CDR3: CASSLGQTNEKLFF. CDR3 DNA sequence: TGTGCCAGCAGCCTGGGACAGACTAATGAAAAACTGTTTTTT. The chain is built from TRBV5-5 and TRBJ1-4; 7 nucleotides line up with TRBD1. This CDR3 spans 14 amino acids. Trimming took 4 bases from V and 2 from J; bases not matched to a gene: 2. Germline CDR1 reads SGHKS; CDR2 reads YYEKEE (reference sequence).

V usage is TRBV7-9 and J usage is TRBJ2-2; 9 nucleotides line up with TRBD2. Per germline, CDR1 SEHNR and CDR2 FQNEAQ (reference sequence). This CDR3 spans 18 amino acids. The ends lost 5 bases at V and 4 bases at J; junction bases unmatched: 14. The CDR3 DNA is TGTGCCAGCAGCCCATCCTCGTGGAGCGGGAGGAGCACCGGGGAGCTGTTTTTT. Amino acids: CASSPSSWSGRSTGELFF.

The chain uses TRBV29-1 and TRBJ1-2, with D possibly TRBD1 on 6 matching bases. The CDR3 length is 15 residues. Trimming stripped 4 bases from V and 8 bases from J, with 23 bases between. CDR1 is SQVTM and CDR2 is ANQGSEA in the germline V gene. CDR3 sequence: CSVAGVGWGQEGYTF. DNA for the CDR3: TGCAGCGTTGCAGGAGTGGGATGGGGGCAGGAGGGCTACACCTTC.

The chain recombines TRBV19 with TRBJ1-5, with unresolved D. Germline V gene sequence: CDR1 LNHDA, CDR2 SQIVND (reference sequence). The V end was cut by 5 bases, the J end by 0 bases, with 8 bases between. The length of the CDR3 is 14 residues. The CDR3 sequence: CASSAGNSNQPQHF. Written as DNA, the CDR3 is TGTGCCAGTAGTGCGGGGAATAGCAATCAGCCCCAGCATTTT.

V gene TRBV19 combines with J gene TRBJ1-1, with TRBD1 identical over 7 bases. J lost 1 base, V lost 0 bases, and 5 bases had no gene match. Germline values: CDR1 LNHDA, CDR2 SQIVND (reference sequence). The CDR3 totals 16 residues. CDR3 coding DNA: TGTGCCAGTAGTATAGACAACAGGGGCACGAACACTGAAGCTTTCTTT. Encoded protein: CASSIDNRGTNTEAFF.

The rearrangement uses TRBV4-2 and TRBJ1-4, with D possibly being TRBD1 (6 bases). Germline V lookup: CDR1 LGHNA, CDR2 YNFKEQ. Trimming took off 0 bases at V and 7 bases at J, with 12 bases between the two ends. The CDR3 totals 15 residues. CDR3: CASSQDQGRLEKLFF. Here the CDR3 DNA reads TGTGCCAGCAGCCAAGATCAGGGGCGGCTTGAAAAACTGTTTTTT.

This clone was seen a few times. This chain links TRBV7-9 with TRBJ1-1; 7 bases are a match to TRBD1. Germline V gene data show CDR1 as SEHNR and CDR2 as FQNEAQ (reference sequence). This CDR3 spans 14 amino acids. J gave up 7 bases and V 5 bases, and 10 bases lay outside the gene matches. The CDR3 loop reads CASSILGQLNEAFF. CDR3 DNA sequence: TGTGCCAGCAGCATCCTGGGACAGCTTAATGAAGCTTTCTTT.

The rearrangement links TRBV18 to TRBJ2-3; 10 nucleotides line up with TRBD2. The V gene's germline CDR1 is KGHSH and CDR2 LQKENI. The CDR3 covers 18 residues. V lost 6 bases, J lost 4 bases, and 16 bases stayed unmatched. CDR3 nucleotide sequence: TGTGCCAGCTCCACATCTAGCGGGAGTCACCTTGGGCCAGATACGCAGTATTTT. It is translated as CASSTSSGSHLGPDTQYF.

The chain combines TRBV7-6 with TRBJ2-7, with D possibly matching TRBD2 (7 bases). Trimming pared 5 bases from V and 3 bases from J, leaving 14 bases between. This CDR3 has 14 amino acids. The germline V gene has CDR1 SGHVS and CDR2 FNYEAQ. The CDR3 bases are TGTGCCAGCAGCACCGAAAGGGGGGGCTACGAGCAGTACTTC. It translates to CASSTERGGYEQYF. Supplemented by reference TRBV7-6 and TRBJ2-7, the full variable domain reads GAGVSQSPRYKVTKRGQDVALRCDPISGHVSLYWYRQALGQGPEFLTYFNYEAQQDKSGLPNDRFSAERPEGSISTLTIQRTEQRDSAMYRCASSTERGGYEQYFGPGTRLTVT.

V gene TRBV28 combines with J gene TRBJ2-2; D is ambiguous. From germline, CDR1 is MDHEN and CDR2 SYDVKM. The V end was cut by 3 bases, the J end by 5 bases, with 10 bases between. CDR3 length: 14 residues. The CDR3 here is CASSFRVVTGELFF. CDR3 coding DNA: TGTGCCAGCAGTTTTCGGGTGGTGACCGGGGAGCTGTTTTTT.

This clone was seen a single time. This chain uses TRBV5-1 with TRBJ1-6; 9 bases map to TRBD1. CDR1 and CDR2 from the germline V gene are SGHRS and YFSETQ. The CDR3 is 16 amino acids. V dropped 2 bases and J dropped 5; count of bases not matched to a gene: 5. The CDR3 here is CASSFKQGANNSPLHF. In DNA, the CDR3 is TGCGCCAGCAGCTTTAAACAGGGGGCCAATAATTCACCCCTCCACTTT.

V usage is TRBV5-5 and J usage is TRBJ2-3, with 8 positions matching TRBD2. The trim removed 5 bases at V and 4 bases at J, leaving 12 bases unmatched. This CDR3 region has 16 residues. Germline-derived CDR1 and CDR2 are SGHKS and YYEKEE (reference sequence). The CDR3 coding sequence is TGTGCCAGCAGGGACGGACTAGGAGCGGGAGCAGATACGCAGTATTTT. Protein: CASRDGLGAGADTQYF.

The V call is TRBV6-6, the J call TRBJ1-2, with 8 positions matching TRBD1. Trimming cost V 9 bases and J 4 bases; bases outside gene matches: 10. In germline, CDR1 is MNHNY, CDR2 SVGAGI (reference sequence). This CDR3 comprises 14 residues. The CDR3 loop reads CASRIGQGGYGYTF. CDR3 DNA sequence: TGTGCCAGTAGAATTGGACAGGGTGGCTATGGCTACACCTTC.

The chain uses TRBV6-5 and TRBJ2-7; D perhaps matches TRBD1 (5 bases). V was pared by 10 bases and J by 2 bases, with 21 bases between. The CDR3 is made up of 15 amino acids. CDR1 and CDR2 from the germline V gene are MNHEY and SVGAGI. The CDR3: CATSAWQGYTYEQYF. The CDR3 coding sequence is TGTGCCACCTCGGCTTGGCAGGGTTATACCTACGAGCAGTACTTC.